This T cell receptor (beta chain) is drawn from a study of T cells after yellow fever vaccination. The CDR3 loop spans 15 amino acids. The germline gives CDR1 SGHAT, CDR2 FQNNGV. V was trimmed by 5 bases and J by 5 bases, leaving 19 bases between them. Study results and caveats: FACS-sorted repertoires could harbor abundant contaminating bulk-population clonotypes.

TCRdb re-derived calls from the 5' RACE reads in MiXCR, one entry per CDR3 protein. The sample lists around 250,000 distinct CDR3 sequences, about 5% occurring once. This clonotype was detected many times. Its antigen is not identified. The sample in question was CD4+ T cells sorted from PBMCs, obtained on the day of the yellow fever booster vaccination. The V gene is TRBV11-2, the J gene TRBJ2-7, with TRBD1 as a possible D gene (5 bases). This TCR came from a man younger than 35 who received the YFV17D yellow fever vaccine. Here the CDR3 reads CASSRLRGPRNEQYF. Written as DNA, the CDR3 is TGTGCCAGCAGCCGCCTTAGGGGCCCGAGGAACGAGCAGTACTTC.